This T cell receptor (beta chain) was sequenced in a study of control samples from healthy donors and cancer patients. TCRdb's table, derived via immunoSEQ multiplex PCR, lists solely in-frame clones and lacks some. The table includes roughly 150,000 clones, roughly 89% detected once. CDR3 length: 12 residues. The V gene's germline CDR1 is MGHDK and CDR2 SYGVNS. The ends were cut back, 1 base at V and 6 bases at J, with 7 bases in the middle. This chain joins TRBV25-1 and TRBJ2-7; D unclear. The TCR was taken from a man between 25 and 39 years old in good health. The sample consisted of blood. CDR3 sequence reads: CASSEWSSEQYF. The CDR3 region has the DNA TGTGCCAGCAGTGAATGGAGTAGCGAGCAGTACTTC.